This TCR beta chain was identified in a study of Ad26.COV2.S vaccination and SARS-CoV-2 variants. Study-wide findings and caveats: Breadth of non-spike TCRs did not differ between vaccinees and placebo recipients. Measurements of TCR breadth and depth may have given underestimates of the total T cell responses. Vaccine recipients posted higher spike-specific TCR breadth than their placebo counterparts. Considerable breadth of spike-specific CD8+ and CD4+ T cell responses has reportedly been documented following vaccination.

Remarks on this clone: The target antigen is unknown.

Profiled with immunoSEQ multiplex PCR; TCRdb holds only in-frame clones, not every one. Seen here are about 350,000 clones, under 95% observed once, and the top ten hold around 4.2%. Germline-derived CDR1 and CDR2 are SGHTA and FQGNSA. The CDR3 totals 14 residues. The V gene end was trimmed by 6 bases and the J gene end by 5 bases; junction bases not matched to a gene: 6. The sequence derives from a human donor who had recovered from COVID-19. Sequences were derived from peripheral blood, sampled after recovery from COVID-19. This chain connects TRBV7-2 to TRBJ2-2, with TRBD2 matching over 7 bases. The CDR3, as DNA: TGTGCCAGCAGACCAACTAGCGTAACCGGGGAGCTGTTTTTT. It translates to CASRPTSVTGELFF.